This paragraph reports one T cell receptor beta chain. Alongside a J-beta primer mix, a sample-barcoded 5' primer served in a second PCR lasting about 7 to 12 cycles. In TCRdb, the 5' RACE reads were re-called with MiXCR into one record per CDR3 protein. The table records about 940,000 distinct CDR3 sequences, about 44% of them present only once. The data were obtained in a study of blood T cells in healthy people across ages. The CDR3 is 13 residues long. The V end was cut by 3 bases, the J end by 0 bases, with 5 bases between. The TCR was taken from a man between 25 and 39 years old in good health. The chain links TRBV12-3 or TRBV12-4 to TRBJ2-5; D unclear. The source material was blood. CDR3 nucleotides: TGTGCCAGCAGTTTTAGTTACCAAGAGACCCAGTACTTC. Translating gives CASSFSYQETQYF.